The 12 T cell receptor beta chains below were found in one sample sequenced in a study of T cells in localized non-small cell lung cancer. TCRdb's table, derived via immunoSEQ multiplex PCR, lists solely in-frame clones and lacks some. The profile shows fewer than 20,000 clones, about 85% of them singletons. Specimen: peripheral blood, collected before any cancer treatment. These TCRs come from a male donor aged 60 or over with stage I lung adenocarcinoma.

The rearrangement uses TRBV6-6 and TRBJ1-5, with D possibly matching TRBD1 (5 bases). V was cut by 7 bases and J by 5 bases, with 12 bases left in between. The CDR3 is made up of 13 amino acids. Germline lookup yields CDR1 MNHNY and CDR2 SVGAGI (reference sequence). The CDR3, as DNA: TGTGCCAGCACCATGGGGGAAGATCAGCCCCAGCATTTT. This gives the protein CASTMGEDQPQHF.

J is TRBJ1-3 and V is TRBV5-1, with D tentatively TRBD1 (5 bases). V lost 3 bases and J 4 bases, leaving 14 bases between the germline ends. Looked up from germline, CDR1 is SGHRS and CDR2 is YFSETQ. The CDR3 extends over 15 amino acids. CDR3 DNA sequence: TGCGCCAGCAGCTCGGCAGGGTTGAGGGGAAACACCATATATTTT. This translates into CASSSAGLRGNTIYF.

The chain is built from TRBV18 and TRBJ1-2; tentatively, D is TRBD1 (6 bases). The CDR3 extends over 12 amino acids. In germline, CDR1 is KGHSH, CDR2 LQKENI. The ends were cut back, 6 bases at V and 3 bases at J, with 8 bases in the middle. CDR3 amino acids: CASSNRDYGYTF. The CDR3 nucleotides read TGTGCCAGCTCCAACAGGGACTATGGCTACACCTTC.

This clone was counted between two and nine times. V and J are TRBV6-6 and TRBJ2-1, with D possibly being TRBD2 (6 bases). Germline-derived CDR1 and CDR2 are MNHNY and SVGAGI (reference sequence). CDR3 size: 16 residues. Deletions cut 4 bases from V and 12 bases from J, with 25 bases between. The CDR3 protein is CASSSRPGVFRVWQFF. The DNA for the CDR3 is TGTGCCAGCAGTTCTAGGCCGGGGGTGTTTAGAGTTTGGCAGTTCTTC.

Here the CDR3 reads CASSPGTGGYGYTF. The DNA of the CDR3 is TGCGCCAGCAGTCCTGGGACAGGGGGTTATGGCTACACCTTC. The V call is TRBV10-1, the J call TRBJ1-2, with 11 bases that match TRBD1. V lost 5 bases, J lost 5 bases, and 4 bases stayed unmatched. The CDR3 loop spans 14 amino acids. Germline V gives CDR1 WNHNN, CDR2 SYGVQD (reference sequence).

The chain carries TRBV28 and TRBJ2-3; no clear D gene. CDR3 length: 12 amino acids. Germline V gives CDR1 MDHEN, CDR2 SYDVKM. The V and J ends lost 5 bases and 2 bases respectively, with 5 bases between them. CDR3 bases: TGTGCCAGCAGTCGAGTCACAGATACGCAGTATTTT. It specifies CASSRVTDTQYF.

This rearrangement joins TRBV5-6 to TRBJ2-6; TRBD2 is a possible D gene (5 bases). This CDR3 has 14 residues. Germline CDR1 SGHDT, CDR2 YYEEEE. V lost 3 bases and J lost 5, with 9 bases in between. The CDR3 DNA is TGTGCCAGCAGCTGGAAGGACTGGGCCAACGTCCTGACTTTC. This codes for CASSWKDWANVLTF.

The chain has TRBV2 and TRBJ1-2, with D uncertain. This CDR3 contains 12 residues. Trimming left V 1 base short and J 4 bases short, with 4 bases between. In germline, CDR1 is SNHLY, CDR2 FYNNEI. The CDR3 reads CASSEDVYGYTF. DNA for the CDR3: TGTGCCAGCAGTGAAGACGTCTATGGCTACACCTTC.

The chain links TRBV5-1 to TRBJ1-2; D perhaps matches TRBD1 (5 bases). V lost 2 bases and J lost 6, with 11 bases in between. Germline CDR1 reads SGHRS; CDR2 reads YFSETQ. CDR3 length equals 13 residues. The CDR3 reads CASSFNQGDGYTF. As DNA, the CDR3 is TGCGCCAGCAGCTTCAATCAGGGTGATGGCTACACCTTC.

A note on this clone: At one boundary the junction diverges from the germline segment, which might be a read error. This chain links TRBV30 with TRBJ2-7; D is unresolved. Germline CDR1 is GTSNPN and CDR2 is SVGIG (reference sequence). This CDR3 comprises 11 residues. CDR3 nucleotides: TGTGCCTGGGGTGTTATGTACGAGCAGTACTTC. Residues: CAWGVMYEQYF.

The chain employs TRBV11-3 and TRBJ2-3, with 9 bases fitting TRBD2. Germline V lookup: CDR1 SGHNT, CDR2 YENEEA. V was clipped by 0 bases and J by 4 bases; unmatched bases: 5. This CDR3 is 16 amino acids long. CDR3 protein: CASSLEGSGGSDTQYF. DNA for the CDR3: TGTGCCAGCAGCTTAGAAGGTAGCGGGGGCTCAGATACGCAGTATTTT.

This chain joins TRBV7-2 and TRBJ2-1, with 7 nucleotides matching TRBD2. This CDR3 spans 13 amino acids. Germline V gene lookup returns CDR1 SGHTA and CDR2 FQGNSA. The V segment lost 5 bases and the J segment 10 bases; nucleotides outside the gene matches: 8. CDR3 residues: CASSPSTSREQFF. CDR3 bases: TGTGCCAGCAGCCCATCGACTAGCAGGGAGCAGTTCTTC.